The TCR beta chain under discussion was sequenced for a study of T cells in Graves' hyperthyroidism and ophthalmopathy. V was clipped by 1 base and J by 0 bases; unmatched bases: 9. The CDR3 extends over 19 amino acids. Germline CDR1 SGHTA, CDR2 FQGNSA. Amplification targeted TCR beta CDR3 regions from RNA transcripts. HTBI primers were the set used in a first-round RT-PCR of the TCR CDR3. One entry per CDR3 protein results from TCRdb running MiXCR on the multiplex PCR reads. The table records 560,000 or so distinct CDR3 sequences, about 20% of them present only once. This receptor was obtained from a man in his forties with Graves' ophthalmopathy. What was sequenced was blood. This sequence joins TRBV7-2 and TRBJ2-3; 11 bases agree with TRBD2. Here the CDR3 reads CASSLGVLAGGTSTDTQYF. DNA for the CDR3: TGTGCCAGCAGCTTAGGGGTCCTAGCGGGAGGCACTAGCACAGATACGCAGTATTTT.